Following are 15 T cell receptor beta chains from one sample sequenced in a study of T cells in Graves' hyperthyroidism and ophthalmopathy. RNA transcripts yielded amplified TCR beta CDR3 regions. The HTBI primer set was used in a first-round RT-PCR of the TCR CDR3. TCRdb itself ran the multiplex PCR reads through MiXCR, one entry per CDR3 protein. The data show about 640,000 distinct CDR3 sequences, less than 25% seen once. The sequenced material came from blood. The receptors derive from a man aged 30 to 39 with Graves' ophthalmopathy.

This clonotype appeared many times. The CDR3 sequence: CAISEFAGQGGGTEAFF. The CDR3 DNA follows: TGTGCCATCAGTGAGTTCGCAGGACAGGGAGGTGGCACTGAAGCTTTCTTT. The chain carries TRBV10-3 and TRBJ1-1; 8 bases line up with TRBD1. Germline V gene data show CDR1 as ENHRY and CDR2 as SYGVKD. The CDR3 spans 17 residues. Germline trimming cut 1 base from V and 4 bases from J; bases unmatched to any gene: 11.

The rearrangement joins TRBV28 to TRBJ2-2; 14 nucleotides align to TRBD2. V was pared by 4 bases and J by 2 bases, with 15 bases of the junction left unmatched. The germline V gene has CDR1 MDHEN and CDR2 SYDVKM. The CDR3 totals 21 residues. CDR3 sequence reads: CASSSLDLGTSGSINTGELFF. The CDR3 DNA follows: TGTGCCAGCAGTTCTCTGGACCTGGGGACTAGCGGGAGTATCAACACCGGGGAGCTGTTTTTT.

The chain carries TRBV2 and TRBJ1-5; no reliable D call. Germline CDR1 is SNHLY and CDR2 is FYNNEI. V shed 3 bases and J shed 5 bases, with 8 bases lying between them. The CDR3 has 13 amino acids. The DNA of the CDR3 is TGTGCCAGCAGTGATCGGTTTTATCAGCCCCAGCATTTT. As protein: CASSDRFYQPQHF. Combining the CDR3 with reference TRBV2 and TRBJ1-5 gives the whole variable domain EPEVTQTPSHQVTQMGQEVILRCVPISNHLYFYWYRQILGQKVEFLVSFYNNEISEKSEIFDDQFSVERPDGSNFTLKIRSTKLEDSAMYFCASSDRFYQPQHFGDGTRLSIL.

This clonotype was detected ten times or more. The V call is TRBV7-2, the J call TRBJ2-1; 8 bases are shared with TRBD2. The CDR3 sequence is 13 residues long. Germline CDR1 reads SGHTA; CDR2 reads FQGNSA. Trimming at V came to 5 bases and at J to 7 bases, leaving 4 bases not matched to a gene. CDR3 protein: CASSTIAGNEQFF. In DNA form, the CDR3 reads TGTGCCAGCAGCACCATAGCGGGAAATGAGCAGTTCTTC.

V gene TRBV11-2 combines with J gene TRBJ1-5, with 8 positions matching TRBD1. CDR3 length: 16 residues. V lost 3 bases, J lost 5 bases, and 9 bases stayed unmatched. In germline, CDR1 is SGHAT, CDR2 FQNNGV. The CDR3, as DNA: TGTGCCAGCAGCTTCGAGCGGACAGGGAAGGATCAGCCCCAGCATTTT. This codes for CASSFERTGKDQPQHF. The entire variable domain, with the rest obtained from reference TRBV11-2 and TRBJ1-5, is as follows: EAGVAQSPRYKIIEKRQSVAFWCNPISGHATLYWYQQILGQGPKLLIQFQNNGVVDDSQLPKDRFSAERLKGVDSTLKIQPAKLEDSAVYLCASSFERTGKDQPQHFGDGTRLSIL.

The chain uses TRBV10-1 and TRBJ2-5; a possible D gene is TRBD1 (6 bases). Per germline, CDR1 WNHNN and CDR2 SYGVQD (reference sequence). V gave up 3 bases and J gave up 5 bases, with 13 bases separating them. The CDR3 has 14 residues. The CDR3 DNA reads TGCGCCAGCAGTGAAAACAGGGTGGGGGAGACCCAGTACTTC. It codes for CASSENRVGETQYF.

This clonotype was detected ten times or more. The rearrangement uses TRBV5-1 and TRBJ2-7; D may correspond to TRBD1 or TRBD2 (5 bases each). V was pared by 2 bases and J by 4 bases, with 13 bases between. CDR3 size: 14 residues. Germline CDR1 and CDR2: SGHRS and YFSETQ. The DNA for the CDR3 is TGCGCCAGCAGCTTTCAGGGAGTGGCGTACGAGCAGTACTTC. Its translation: CASSFQGVAYEQYF.

This clonotype has more than one count but fewer than ten. The J gene is TRBJ2-5, the V gene TRBV5-1; TRBD1 matches at 9 bases. The germline V gene encodes CDR1 SGHRS and CDR2 YFSETQ. This CDR3 comprises 14 residues. V shed 7 bases and J 4 bases; nucleotides not matched to a gene: 8. For the CDR3, the DNA is TGCGCCAGCGGATCACAGGGGGCGGGAGAGACCCAGTACTTC. As protein: CASGSQGAGETQYF.

This clonotype has just a few counts. The genes are TRBV10-3 and TRBJ2-1; possible D gene TRBD2, 6 bases. Trimming removed 0 bases from V and 12 bases from J, with 9 bases in between. This CDR3 comprises 12 residues. Germline values: CDR1 ENHRY, CDR2 SYGVKD. CDR3 loop: CAISESGGGQFF. CDR3 nucleotide sequence: TGTGCCATCAGTGAGTCGGGGGGAGGGCAGTTCTTC.

This chain uses TRBV7-3 with TRBJ2-3, with a tentative D call TRBD2 (5 bases). The CDR3 extends over 13 amino acids. The V gene lost 5 bases and the J gene lost 6 bases, with 12 bases spanning the gap. The V gene's germline CDR1 is SGHTA and CDR2 FQGTGA. CDR3 coding DNA: TGTGCCAGCAGCGATTGGCCGGGGGATACGCAGTATTTT. Translation gives CASSDWPGDTQYF.

Comment on this clonotype: A read error may be the cause here, since a much bigger clone is one base away. This rearrangement joins TRBV11-2 to TRBJ1-1; 9 bases match TRBD1. In germline, CDR1 is SGHAT, CDR2 FQNNGV. The CDR3 is 15 amino acids. The CDR3 sequence is CASSLQGTGNTETFF. CDR3 in DNA: TGTGCCAGCAGCCTACAGGGGACAGGGAACACTGAAACTTTCTTT.

This clonotype was seen repeatedly, ten times or more. This chain connects TRBV2 to TRBJ2-4, with unresolved D. The ends were cut back, 5 bases at V and 1 base at J, with 15 bases in the middle. Looked up from germline, CDR1 is SNHLY and CDR2 is FYNNEI. The CDR3 extends over 16 amino acids. This chain's CDR3 is CASSTDPLEAKNIQYF. The CDR3, as DNA: TGTGCCAGCAGTACCGACCCCCTCGAGGCCAAAAACATTCAGTACTTC.

This clonotype was found many times. The V call is TRBV11-2, the J call TRBJ2-7, with 10 bases lining up with TRBD2. With V trimmed by 5 bases and J by 1 base, 11 bases remained unmatched. This CDR3 spans 17 amino acids. Germline V lookup: CDR1 SGHAT, CDR2 FQNNGV. The CDR3 reads CASSTPTTAGGSYEQYF. The CDR3 nucleotides are TGTGCCAGCAGCACCCCCACGACAGCGGGAGGGTCCTACGAGCAGTACTTC.

This clonotype was observed a few times. The chain has TRBV9 and TRBJ2-5, with D maybe TRBD1 (5 bases). Trimming pared 3 bases from V and 10 bases from J, leaving 19 bases between. Germline CDR1 reads SGDLS; CDR2 reads YYNGEE. The CDR3 spans 14 residues. DNA for the CDR3: TGTGCCAGCAGCGGGGGCACAGGCCACGATAGCCAGTACTTC. This translates into CASSGGTGHDSQYF.

This chain joins TRBV6-1 and TRBJ1-5; 7 bases line up with TRBD1. The trim removed 6 bases at V and 5 bases at J, leaving 10 bases unmatched. The CDR3 consists of 15 residues. Germline values: CDR1 MNHNS, CDR2 SASEGT. The CDR3 bases are TGTGCCAGCAGGGCCAACAGGGGTATCGATCAGCCCCAGCATTTT. Protein product: CASRANRGIDQPQHF.